This T cell receptor beta chain was captured in a study of beta chain features in type 1 diabetes. Study-level findings and limits: Researchers report that Type 1 diabetes patients had moderately but significantly shorter TCRB CDR3s across all four CD4+ subsets.

Expressed TCRB transcripts were sequenced, since all the RNA that had been isolated was reverse transcribed. TCRdb's copy holds only in-frame clones and misses some; the assay was immunoSEQ multiplex PCR. The profile shows 250,000 to 350,000 clones, roughly an eighth of them singletons. V gave up 4 bases and J gave up 2 bases, with 17 bases separating them. Germline V gene data show CDR1 as SGHRS and CDR2 as YFSETQ. This CDR3 contains 16 residues. This clone showed up just a few times. What it recognizes is unknown. The chain has TRBV5-1 and TRBJ2-3; the D gene is possibly TRBD2 (6 bases). Sequencing was performed on naive CD4+ T cells from blood. The source is a man aged 25 to 40 with type 1 diabetes. The CDR3 region has the DNA TGCGCCAGCAGCGCCGACCCGGGACTGGCCACAGATACGCAGTATTTT. It specifies CASSADPGLATDTQYF.